The 21 T cell receptor beta chains below come from one sample, sequenced in a study of blood T cell repertoires in COVID-19. Method: immunoSEQ multiplex PCR; TCRdb's copy keeps in-frame clones and lacks some. The sample records 200,000 or so clones, roughly 90% being singletons. Sequenced material: PBMCs or T cells enriched from blood (not recorded which). These receptors were taken from a woman aged 18-29 years who had recovered from COVID-19.

This clone was seen just once. The chain is built from TRBV3-1 (or the pseudogene TRBV3-2) and TRBJ1-2; 8 nucleotides agree with TRBD1. V lost 3 bases and J lost 4; bases outside the gene matches: 4. CDR3 length equals 14 residues. CDR1 is LGHDT and CDR2 is YNNKEL in the germline V gene (reference sequence). For the CDR3, the DNA is TGTGCCAGCAGCCAGCCGGACAGGGCCTATGGCTACACCTTC. Protein product: CASSQPDRAYGYTF.

This clone was seen just once. V usage is TRBV18 and J usage is TRBJ1-5, with TRBD1 identical over 10 bases. Germline assignment: CDR1 KGHSH and CDR2 LQKENI. V was clipped by 0 bases and J by 0 bases; unmatched bases: 5. This CDR3 comprises 18 residues. The CDR3 is CASSPPSTGGLSNQPQHF. In nucleotides, the CDR3 is TGTGCCAGCTCACCACCGTCGACAGGGGGCCTTAGCAATCAGCCCCAGCATTTT.

The V gene is TRBV15, the J gene TRBJ1-1; D gene uncertain. The CDR3 totals 11 residues. The V and J ends lost 4 bases and 11 bases respectively, with 11 bases between them. Germline V gene data show CDR1 as LNHNV and CDR2 as YYDKDF (reference sequence). CDR3 DNA sequence: TGTGCCACCAGCACAACCCTCGGGGCTTTCTTT. This translates into CATSTTLGAFF.

The chain uses TRBV2 and TRBJ2-1; 7 bases match TRBD2. Germline CDR1 is SNHLY and CDR2 is FYNNEI. Losses at the gene ends were 6 bases for V and 7 bases for J; bases not matched to a gene: 3. This CDR3 spans 12 amino acids. In DNA, the CDR3 is TGTGCCAGCAGGGCCGGGGGGAATGAGCAGTTCTTC. Translation: CASRAGGNEQFF.

The chain links TRBV19 to TRBJ1-4; weak D call: TRBD1 (6 bases). V lost 6 bases to trimming and J lost 0 bases, with 11 bases between them. The CDR3 has 15 residues. Germline lookup yields CDR1 LNHDA and CDR2 SQIVND (reference sequence). The CDR3 is CASSRQVATNEKLFF. The DNA of the CDR3 is TGTGCCAGTAGCCGACAGGTTGCAACTAATGAAAAACTGTTTTTT.

This clone was picked up a small number of times. The V gene is TRBV6-5, the J gene TRBJ2-1; D remains unclear. This CDR3 has 10 residues. Germline CDR1 MNHEY, CDR2 SVGAGI. V was trimmed by 11 bases and J by 5 bases, leaving 7 bases between them. The CDR3 region has the DNA TGTGCCTCCCAAAACAATGAGCAGTTCTTC. It specifies CASQNNEQFF.

The rearrangement uses TRBV21-1 and TRBJ1-3. TRBV21-1 is given as a pseudogene. The CDR3 covers 15 residues. CDR3 protein: CASPGRGVAGNTIYF. Here the CDR3 DNA reads TGTGCCAGCCCGGGGCGGGGAGTGGCTGGAAACACCATATATTTT.

The chain is built from TRBV9 and TRBJ2-7; 8 nucleotides line up with TRBD1. Germline V gives CDR1 SGDLS, CDR2 YYNGEE. There are 14 residues in the CDR3. Unmatched junction bases numbered 5, after V lost 0 bases and J lost 6 bases. In nucleotides, the CDR3 is TGTGCCAGCAGCGTAGCTCAGGGGGCAGGCGAGCAGTACTTC. It specifies CASSVAQGAGEQYF.

In this sample, this clone turned up once. The chain employs TRBV5-5 and TRBJ1-2; 9 positions match TRBD1. The CDR3 is 14 amino acids. V lost 5 bases to trimming and J lost 6 bases; unmatched junction nucleotides: 8. The germline gives CDR1 SGHKS, CDR2 YYEKEE (reference sequence). As DNA, the CDR3 is TGTGCCAGCAGTCGGGACAGGGCGAGGGATGGCTACACCTTC. It encodes CASSRDRARDGYTF.

On this clone itself: Other DNA sequences in the sample encode the same CDR3. The rearrangement links TRBV5-1 to TRBJ1-4; 8 nucleotides align to TRBD1. J gave up 8 bases and V 4 bases, and 10 bases lay outside the gene matches. Germline CDR1 and CDR2: SGHRS and YFSETQ. The CDR3 consists of 15 residues. For the CDR3, the DNA is TGCGCCAGCAGCCTCGGGACAGGAAGGGGAGAAAAACTGTTTTTT. As protein: CASSLGTGRGEKLFF.

V is TRBV9 and J is TRBJ1-1; D perhaps matches TRBD1 (5 bases). Germline V gene data show CDR1 as SGDLS and CDR2 as YYNGEE. Trimming took 5 bases from V and 0 from J, leaving 14 bases between them. This CDR3 contains 15 residues. The CDR3 DNA is TGTGCCAGCAGTGGTGGGGCGGGGATGAACACTGAAGCTTTCTTT. Protein product: CASSGGAGMNTEAFF.

The chain is built from TRBV2 and TRBJ1-2; D gene ambiguous. Deletions cut 4 bases from V and 3 bases from J, with 15 bases between. The CDR3 is 15 residues long. Germline lookup yields CDR1 SNHLY and CDR2 FYNNEI. The DNA of the CDR3 is TGTGCCAGCAGTGCGCGGCCTGAGGGATACTATGGCTACACCTTC. Translation: CASSARPEGYYGYTF.

This clone was found once. The CDR3 region has the DNA TGTGCCAGCAGGCCGGACAGGTCCCTCGTAGCTAACTATGGCTACACCTTC. Residues: CASRPDRSLVANYGYTF. This chain joins TRBV2 and TRBJ1-2, with 7 bases fitting TRBD1. V trimming: 6 bases; J trimming: 0 bases; junction bases outside the gene matches: 13. Germline CDR1 is SNHLY and CDR2 is FYNNEI. The CDR3 is made up of 17 amino acids. Drawing the rest from reference TRBV2 and TRBJ1-2, the complete variable domain is EPEVTQTPSHQVTQMGQEVILRCVPISNHLYFYWYRQILGQKVEFLVSFYNNEISEKSEIFDDQFSVERPDGSNFTLKIRSTKLEDSAMYFCASRPDRSLVANYGYTFGSGTRLTVV.

The rearrangement joins TRBV19 to TRBJ2-7, with TRBD2 identical over 7 bases. Per germline, CDR1 LNHDA and CDR2 SQIVND (reference sequence). The CDR3 extends over 15 amino acids. V trimming: 0 bases; J trimming: 0 bases; junction bases outside the gene matches: 2. In nucleotides, the CDR3 is TGTGCCAGTAGTATAGACGGGGGGACCTCCTACGAGCAGTACTTC. It encodes CASSIDGGTSYEQYF.

To note about this clone: In the same sample, other DNA sequences code for this CDR3. J is TRBJ2-7 and V is TRBV5-1; 8 bases match TRBD1. J was trimmed by 3 bases and V by 3 bases; bases with no gene match: 2. The CDR3 is 13 amino acids. From germline, CDR1 is SGHRS and CDR2 YFSETQ. CDR3 sequence: CASSSGQGYEQYF. CDR3 coding DNA: TGCGCCAGCAGCTCTGGACAGGGCTACGAGCAGTACTTC.

The chain has TRBV7-9 and TRBJ2-3; TRBD2 matches 8 bases. Trimming took 5 bases from V and 3 from J; bases not matched to a gene: 4. Germline lookup yields CDR1 SEHNR and CDR2 FQNEAQ (reference sequence). There are 14 residues in the CDR3. CDR3 amino acids: CASSPGTSTDTQYF. CDR3 bases: TGTGCCAGCAGCCCCGGGACTAGTACAGATACGCAGTATTTT.

The CDR3 region has the DNA TGCGCCAGTATTCAGGTTACCTCGAACACTGAAGCTTTCTTT. This sequence encodes CASIQVTSNTEAFF. V usage is TRBV5-1 and J usage is TRBJ1-1; D not certain. Trimming cost V 8 bases and J 1 base, with 15 bases left between them. Germline V CDR1 and CDR2: SGHRS, YFSETQ. The CDR3 sequence is 14 residues long.

J is TRBJ1-3 and V is TRBV9, with D hard to call. Trimming removed 0 bases at V and 4 bases at J, with 14 bases between. From germline, CDR1 is SGDLS and CDR2 YYNGEE. The CDR3 runs to 16 residues. CDR3 sequence: CASSVDRVAGGNTIYF. The CDR3 DNA reads TGTGCCAGCAGCGTAGATCGGGTGGCGGGCGGAAACACCATATATTTT.

The chain employs TRBV7-2 and TRBJ2-3; 11 bases match TRBD2. CDR3 length: 19 amino acids. The germline gives CDR1 SGHTA, CDR2 FQGNSA. The V and J ends lost 2 bases and 5 bases, in that order; junction bases with no gene match: 15. DNA for the CDR3: TGTGCCAGCAGCTTACTTCTAGCGGGGGGTTCCGGGTCTCTAGATACGCAGTATTTT. It is translated as CASSLLLAGGSGSLDTQYF.

The chain carries TRBV4-2 and TRBJ1-4, with a weak D call TRBD1 (5 bases). Germline loops: CDR1 LGHNA, CDR2 YNFKEQ. This CDR3 contains 16 residues. V was shortened by 0 bases and J by 8 bases, with 16 bases between the two germline ends. CDR3 residues: CASSQDLGGYSEKLFF. The CDR3 DNA follows: TGTGCCAGCAGCCAAGATCTGGGGGGTTACAGCGAAAAACTGTTTTTT.

V is TRBV4-2 and J is TRBJ1-1, with TRBD1 as a possible D gene (6 bases). CDR3 size: 15 residues. V was clipped by 5 bases and J by 2 bases, with 15 bases between them. The germline gives CDR1 LGHNA, CDR2 YNFKEQ. As DNA, the CDR3 is TGTGCCAGCAGCAAGACGGGCAGGGGAAACACTGAAGCTTTCTTT. Protein: CASSKTGRGNTEAFF.